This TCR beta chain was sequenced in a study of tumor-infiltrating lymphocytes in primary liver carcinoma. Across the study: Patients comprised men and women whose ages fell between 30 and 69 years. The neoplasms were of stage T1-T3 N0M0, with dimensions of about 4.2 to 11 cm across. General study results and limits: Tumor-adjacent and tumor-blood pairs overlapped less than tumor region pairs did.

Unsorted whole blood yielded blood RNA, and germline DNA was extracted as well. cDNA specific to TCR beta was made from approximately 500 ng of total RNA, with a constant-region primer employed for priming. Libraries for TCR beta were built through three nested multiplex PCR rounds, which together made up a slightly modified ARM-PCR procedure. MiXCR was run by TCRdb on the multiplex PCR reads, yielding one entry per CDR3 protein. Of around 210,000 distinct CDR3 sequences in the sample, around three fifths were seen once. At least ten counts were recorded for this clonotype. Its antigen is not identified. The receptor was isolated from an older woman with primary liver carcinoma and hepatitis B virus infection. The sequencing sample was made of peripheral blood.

The CDR3 region has the DNA TGCGCCAGCAGTTCTCCCCAGGGACTAGCCAAATTAGCCAAAAACATTCAGTACTTC. Protein: CASSSPQGLAKLAKNIQYF. The chain uses TRBV10-2 and TRBJ2-4; 9 nucleotides line up with TRBD2. With 5 bases clipped from V and 0 bases from J, the junction kept 14 bases outside the gene matches. The CDR3 extends over 19 amino acids. Germline-derived CDR1 and CDR2 are WSHSY and SAAADI.